These T cell receptor beta chains were read from a single sample in a study of T cell responses to AZD1222 COVID-19 vaccine. Data came from immunoSEQ multiplex PCR; TCRdb stores just in-frame clones and leaves some out. The sample yields roughly 95,000 clones, roughly 90% seen once. The sequenced sample was peripheral blood, obtained on day 0 of AZD1222 vaccination. These receptors originate from an adult in good health. CDR3s include the opening cysteine and the closing phenylalanine or tryptophan. Fields, in order: V gene, clone size, J gene, D gene, CDR3 protein, CDR3 DNA. D genes are given only for firm matches. Clone size is shown for a subset of rows, as once, few, many or a class of expanded clone.

TRBV28	.	TRBJ1-3	.	CASSSLTRSSGNTIYF	TGTGCCAGCAGTTCGCTCACGAGAAGCTCTGGAAACACCATATATTTT
TRBV11-1	.	TRBJ2-1	.	CASSLSTGENEQFF	TGTGCCAGCAGCTTAAGTACCGGGGAGAATGAGCAGTTCTTC
TRBV28	once	TRBJ2-3	.	CASRWTDTQYF	TGTGCCAGCCGGTGGACAGATACGCAGTATTTT
TRBV9	.	TRBJ2-7	.	CASSSRDPAYEQYF	TGTGCCAGCAGCTCTCGGGACCCAGCCTACGAGCAGTACTTC
TRBV27	.	TRBJ1-2	.	CASRLSHGIDARNYGYTF	TGTGCCAGCAGACTCAGCCACGGGATCGACGCGAGAAACTATGGCTACACCTTC
TRBV29-1	few	TRBJ2-7	TRBD2	CSVVASGRYEQYF	TGCAGCGTTGTTGCTAGCGGGAGGTACGAGCAGTACTTC
TRBV7-9	.	TRBJ1-5	.	CASSSEGAGFNQPQHF	TGTGCCAGCAGCTCAGAAGGGGCAGGGTTCAATCAGCCCCAGCATTTT
TRBV10-3	.	TRBJ1-1	TRBD1	CAISESGTGGSAEAFF	TGTGCCATCAGTGAGTCAGGGACAGGGGGATCGGCTGAAGCTTTCTTT
TRBV28	once	TRBJ1-5	.	CASSPLQGISNQPQHF	TGTGCCAGCAGCCCGCTTCAAGGGATTAGCAATCAGCCCCAGCATTTT
TRBV29-1	.	TRBJ1-2	TRBD1	CSVMTRDRPSGYGYTF	TGCAGCGTTATGACTAGGGACAGACCCTCTGGCTATGGCTACACCTTC
TRBV5-1	.	TRBJ2-7	TRBD2	CASSLTSGSYEQYF	TGCGCCAGCAGCTTGACTAGCGGGAGCTACGAGCAGTACTTC
TRBV14	few	TRBJ2-7	.	CASRPTGNPTYEQYF	TGTGCCAGCAGACCTACAGGGAATCCCACATACGAGCAGTACTTC
TRBV6-6	.	TRBJ1-4	TRBD1	CASRSYGTGNEKLFF	TGTGCCAGCAGGTCTTATGGGACAGGGAATGAAAAACTGTTTTTT
TRBV29-1	.	TRBJ2-7	TRBD2	CSVGGASGNSYEQYF	TGCAGCGTTGGGGGGGCTAGCGGGAACTCCTACGAGCAGTACTTC
TRBV5-1	.	TRBJ2-7	.	CASSLGGDESHEQYF	TGCGCCAGCAGCTTGGGAGGGGACGAGAGCCACGAGCAGTACTTC
TRBV28	.	TRBJ1-5	.	CASSFRGRNQPQHF	TGTGCCAGCAGTTTCCGAGGTAGAAATCAGCCCCAGCATTTT
TRBV7-2	.	TRBJ2-3	TRBD2	CASSLGASGSGTDTQYF	TGTGCCAGCAGCTTAGGAGCTAGCGGGAGTGGCACAGATACGCAGTATTTT
TRBV12-3/TRBV12-4	.	TRBJ2-3	.	CASSSPFTQYF	TGTGCCAGCAGTTCCCCCTTTACGCAGTATTTT
TRBV29-1	.	TRBJ1-3	.	CSVRTAFSGNTIYF	TGCAGCGTCCGGACAGCTTTCTCTGGAAACACCATATATTTT
TRBV24-1	.	TRBJ2-1	.	CATSDAMRERSTQFF	TGTGCCACCAGTGACGCTATGAGAGAGCGGTCGACTCAGTTCTTC
TRBV6-6	.	TRBJ1-5	.	CASSAGVNQPQHF	TGTGCCAGCAGCGCAGGGGTGAATCAGCCCCAGCATTTT
TRBV28	.	TRBJ1-2	TRBD1	CASSGTGRTYTF	TGTGCCAGCAGTGGGACAGGGAGGACCTACACCTTC
TRBV5-1	.	TRBJ1-4	.	CASSLIGGGISEKLFF	TGCGCCAGCAGCTTAATTGGCGGGGGTATCTCGGAAAAACTGTTTTTT
TRBV15	once	TRBJ1-4	.	CATSKRVTTNEKLFF	TGTGCCACCAGCAAGAGGGTAACAACTAATGAAAAACTGTTTTTT
TRBV18	.	TRBJ2-3	TRBD2	CASSSLAGGRTDTQYF	TGTGCCAGCTCGTCCCTAGCGGGAGGACGCACAGATACGCAGTATTTT
TRBV7-2	.	TRBJ1-1	.	CASSLRAYTEAFF	TGTGCCAGCAGCTTAAGGGCTTACACTGAAGCTTTCTTT
TRBV2	.	TRBJ1-4	.	CASSGRQGNEKLFF	TGTGCCAGCAGTGGGAGGCAGGGTAATGAAAAACTGTTTTTT
TRBV9	.	TRBJ1-2	.	CASSAPGERYGYTF	TGTGCCAGCAGCGCCCCAGGGGAACGGTATGGCTACACCTTC
TRBV28	.	TRBJ2-7	.	CASSFSRTYEQYF	TGTGCCAGCAGTTTCTCGCGGACCTACGAGCAGTACTTC
TRBV28	few	TRBJ1-1	.	CASSQGRTFWGSEAFF	TGTGCCAGCAGCCAGGGCAGGACATTCTGGGGCTCTGAAGCTTTCTTT
TRBV18	.	TRBJ1-3	TRBD1	CASSPGTDSGNTIYF	TGTGCCAGCTCACCTGGGACAGACTCTGGAAACACCATATATTTT
TRBV6-5	.	TRBJ1-1	TRBD1	CASRATGRMIEAFF	TGTGCCAGCCGAGCGACAGGGCGAATGATCGAAGCTTTCTTT
TRBV5-6	.	TRBJ2-3	TRBD1	CASSLQQGAFTDTQYF	TGTGCCAGCAGCTTGCAACAGGGGGCTTTCACAGATACGCAGTATTTT
TRBV20-1	.	TRBJ1-6	.	CSASYLNSPLHF	TGCAGTGCTAGTTACTTGAATTCACCCCTCCACTTT
TRBV3-1/TRBV3-2	.	TRBJ1-3	TRBD1	CASSPLRQGSSGNTIYF	TGTGCCAGCAGCCCGTTAAGACAGGGGAGCTCTGGAAACACCATATATTTT
TRBV18	.	TRBJ1-2	.	CASSPPWEANYGYTF	TGTGCCAGCTCACCCCCCTGGGAAGCTAACTATGGCTACACCTTC
TRBV28	.	TRBJ1-2	.	CASSPPTYRAYGYTF	TGTGCCAGCAGTCCCCCCACCTATCGGGCCTATGGCTACACCTTC
TRBV2	.	TRBJ1-5	.	CASSERGGDQPQHF	TGTGCCAGCAGTGAAAGGGGGGGTGATCAGCCCCAGCATTTT
TRBV27	.	TRBJ2-7	TRBD1	CASSYDRVQYF	TGTGCCAGCAGTTACGACAGGGTTCAGTACTTC
TRBV12-3/TRBV12-4	.	TRBJ1-1	.	CASSDTWGEAFF	TGTGCCAGCAGCGACACGTGGGGTGAAGCTTTCTTT
TRBV5-1	.	TRBJ2-3	.	CASSLAASTDTQYF	TGCGCCAGCAGCTTGGCGGCTAGCACAGATACGCAGTATTTT
TRBV24-1	once	TRBJ2-5	TRBD2	CATSDSSGRAFIETQYF	TGTGCCACCAGTGATTCCAGCGGGAGAGCCTTTATAGAGACCCAGTACTTC
TRBV10-2	few	TRBJ2-7	TRBD1	CASSGGTGVYEQYF	TGCGCCAGCAGTGGGGGGACAGGGGTTTACGAGCAGTACTTC
TRBV7-9	.	TRBJ1-2	TRBD1	CASSPDRDRVGYGYTF	TGTGCCAGCAGCCCGGACCGGGACAGGGTAGGCTATGGCTACACCTTC
TRBV19	.	TRBJ1-1	.	CASSIFILRGRPNTEAFF	TGTGCCAGTAGTATATTTATATTGAGAGGCAGACCGAACACTGAAGCTTTCTTT
TRBV6-5	.	TRBJ2-4	TRBD1	CASSYSGGEEKNIQYF	TGTGCCAGCAGTTACTCAGGGGGCGAGGAGAAAAACATTCAGTACTTC
TRBV6-6	.	TRBJ1-4	.	CASSYSINEKLFF	TGTGCCAGCAGTTACTCGATTAATGAAAAACTGTTTTTT